Listed below are T cell receptor beta chains from one sample, sequenced in a study of blood T cell repertoires in COVID-19. TCRdb's copy holds only in-frame clones and misses some; the assay was immunoSEQ multiplex PCR. In the table there are roughly 65,000 clones, 75% to 90% of which are singletons. The sequenced sample was peripheral blood. The receptors here all came from a woman older than 75 with active or convalescent COVID-19. Both conserved end residues are part of each CDR3. Fields, in order: CDR3 protein, CDR3 DNA, clone size, V gene, J gene, D gene. D genes are given only for firm matches. The size field is filled for only some rows; it gives once, few, many or a size class.

CDR3: CASSGTNPAGNQPQHF
DNA: TGTGCCAGCAGTGGTACGAACCCCGCGGGCAATCAGCCCCAGCATTTT
size: NA
V: TRBV6-1
J: TRBJ1-5
D: NA

CDR3: CASSFPQGVKRQPQHF
DNA: TGTGCCAGCAGTTTCCCTCAGGGGGTAAAGCGTCAGCCCCAGCATTTT
size: NA
V: TRBV28
J: TRBJ1-5
D: TRBD1

CDR3: CASSRGNRGRNNEQFF
DNA: TGTGCCAGTAGTAGGGGAAACAGGGGACGGAACAATGAGCAGTTCTTC
size: NA
V: TRBV19
J: TRBJ2-1
D: TRBD1

CDR3: CASSWASGNTIYF
DNA: TGTGCCAGCAGCTGGGCCTCTGGAAACACCATATATTTT
size: few
V: TRBV11-1
J: TRBJ1-3
D: NA

CDR3: CASSPAGGTGELFF
DNA: TGTGCCAGCTCACCAGCTGGGGGGACCGGGGAGCTGTTTTTT
size: NA
V: TRBV18
J: TRBJ2-2
D: NA

CDR3: CASSETGGSYEQYF
DNA: TGTGCCTCATCTGAGACAGGCGGCTCCTACGAGCAGTACTTC
size: once
V: TRBV6-6
J: TRBJ2-7
D: NA

CDR3: CASSMRRVLHGYTF
DNA: TGTGCCAGCAGTATGCGGCGGGTACTGCATGGCTACACCTTC
size: NA
V: TRBV3-1/TRBV3-2
J: TRBJ1-2
D: NA

CDR3: CASSLDRGQETQYF
DNA: TGTGCCAGCAGTCTGGACAGGGGGCAAGAGACCCAGTACTTC
size: once
V: TRBV6-6
J: TRBJ2-5
D: TRBD1

CDR3: CASSFTARWGGYTF
DNA: TGTGCCAGCAGCTTCACCGCGCGGTGGGGCGGCTACACCTTC
size: NA
V: TRBV7-8
J: TRBJ1-2
D: NA

CDR3: CASSLEGGPSGGRTDTQYF
DNA: TGTGCCAGCAGCTTAGAAGGTGGGCCTAGCGGGGGGCGCACAGATACGCAGTATTTT
size: NA
V: TRBV7-2
J: TRBJ2-3
D: TRBD2

CDR3: CASSRGLAGETQYF
DNA: TGTGCCAGCAGCAGGGGACTAGCGGGGGAGACCCAGTACTTC
size: NA
V: TRBV5-4
J: TRBJ2-5
D: TRBD2

CDR3: CASRSNTGANVLTF
DNA: TGTGCCAGCCGGTCGAATACTGGGGCCAACGTCCTGACTTTC
size: once
V: TRBV6-5
J: TRBJ2-6
D: NA

CDR3: CASSRDRDYEQYF
DNA: TGCGCCAGCAGCCGGGACAGGGACTACGAGCAGTACTTC
size: NA
V: TRBV4-3
J: TRBJ2-7
D: TRBD1

CDR3: CASSAGQSYTEAFF
DNA: TGTGCCAGCAGTGCGGGACAGTCTTACACTGAAGCTTTCTTT
size: NA
V: TRBV2
J: TRBJ1-1
D: TRBD1

CDR3: CSASVNFDRVGETQYF
DNA: TGCAGTGCTAGTGTCAACTTCGACAGGGTGGGCGAGACCCAGTACTTC
size: NA
V: TRBV20-1
J: TRBJ2-5
D: TRBD1

CDR3: CASSPDRTMAFF
DNA: TGCGCCAGCAGCCCAGACAGGACGATGGCTTTCTTT
size: NA
V: TRBV5-1
J: TRBJ1-1
D: NA

CDR3: CASSPAGRGDTEAFF
DNA: TGTGCCAGCAGCCCCGCGGGGAGAGGTGACACTGAAGCTTTCTTT
size: once
V: TRBV11-3
J: TRBJ1-1
D: NA

CDR3: CASSQRDRGGVEAKNIQYF
DNA: TGTGCCAGCAGCCAAAGGGACAGGGGAGGGGTGGAGGCCAAAAACATTCAGTACTTC
size: NA
V: TRBV4-2
J: TRBJ2-4
D: TRBD1

CDR3: CASSQGGGTGTGNTIYF
DNA: TGTGCCAGCAGCCAAGGTGGGGGGACAGGGACTGGAAACACCATATATTTT
size: few
V: TRBV4-2
J: TRBJ1-3
D: TRBD1

CDR3: CASSLVLTAYNEQFF
DNA: TGTGCCAGCAGCTTAGTCCTTACAGCATACAATGAGCAGTTCTTC
size: NA
V: TRBV11-2
J: TRBJ2-1
D: NA

CDR3: CATRRDTLSEQYF
DNA: TGTGCCACCCGAAGGGACACCCTATCGGAGCAGTACTTC
size: once
V: TRBV6-5
J: TRBJ2-7
D: NA

CDR3: CASRQGVYGYTF
DNA: TGTGCCAGTAGACAGGGGGTTTATGGCTACACCTTC
size: NA
V: TRBV19
J: TRBJ1-2
D: TRBD1

CDR3: CASSSQQGAQPQHF
DNA: TGTGCCAGTAGTTCCCAACAGGGGGCCCAGCCCCAGCATTTT
size: few
V: TRBV19
J: TRBJ1-5
D: TRBD1

CDR3: CASSWAYGELFF
DNA: TGTGCCAGTAGTTGGGCGTACGGGGAGCTGTTTTTT
size: NA
V: TRBV19
J: TRBJ2-2
D: NA

CDR3: CASSKDRNTEAFF
DNA: TGTGCCAGTAGTAAGGACAGAAACACTGAAGCTTTCTTT
size: NA
V: TRBV19
J: TRBJ1-1
D: NA

CDR3: CASSPRGDQPQHF
DNA: TGCGCCAGCAGCCCCAGGGGGGACCAGCCCCAGCATTTT
size: once
V: TRBV5-1
J: TRBJ1-5
D: TRBD1

CDR3: CASRDHWTSGGEYLTDTQYF
DNA: TGTGCCAGCAGGGACCACTGGACTAGCGGGGGGGAATACCTAACAGATACGCAGTATTTT
size: NA
V: TRBV28
J: TRBJ2-3
D: TRBD2

CDR3: CASSRQGERNTGELFF
DNA: TGTGCCAGCAGCCGCCAGGGGGAGCGGAACACCGGGGAGCTGTTTTTT
size: NA
V: TRBV7-9
J: TRBJ2-2
D: TRBD1

CDR3: CASSGGDSHLTDTQYF
DNA: TGTGCCAGCAGCGGAGGGGACAGCCATCTCACAGATACGCAGTATTTT
size: once
V: TRBV9
J: TRBJ2-3
D: TRBD1

CDR3: CAWSWSDETQYF
DNA: TGTGCCTGGAGTTGGAGCGATGAGACCCAGTACTTC
size: few
V: TRBV30
J: TRBJ2-5
D: NA

CDR3: CASSLKAWEGGGYGYTF
DNA: TGTGCCAGCAGTTTAAAGGCCTGGGAGGGAGGTGGGTATGGCTACACCTTC
size: NA
V: TRBV28
J: TRBJ1-2
D: NA

CDR3: CASSYTRQGPFF
DNA: TGTGCCAGCAGCTACACTCGACAGGGCCCGTTCTTC
size: NA
V: TRBV7-2
J: TRBJ2-1
D: TRBD1

CDR3: CASSLSGGGRTDTQYF
DNA: TGTGCCAGCAGCTTGAGCGGGGGTGGACGCACAGATACGCAGTATTTT
size: NA
V: TRBV7-2
J: TRBJ2-3
D: TRBD2

CDR3: CASSSQARQETQYF
DNA: TGTGCCAGCAGCTCGCAGGCACGCCAAGAGACCCAGTACTTC
size: NA
V: TRBV7-2
J: TRBJ2-5
D: NA

CDR3: CASSSNPGQGNYGYTF
DNA: TGTGCCAGCAGCTCGAATCCGGGACAGGGGAACTATGGCTACACCTTC
size: NA
V: TRBV6-2/TRBV6-3
J: TRBJ1-2
D: TRBD1

CDR3: CASSLGASGGTDTQYF
DNA: TGTGCCAGCAGCTTAGGCGCTAGCGGGGGCACAGATACGCAGTATTTT
size: NA
V: TRBV7-3
J: TRBJ2-3
D: TRBD2

CDR3: CASEVVQGAEKLFF
DNA: TGTGCCAGCGAAGTTGTACAGGGGGCTGAAAAACTGTTTTTT
size: NA
V: TRBV6-6
J: TRBJ1-4
D: TRBD1

CDR3: CASSYGGQPQHF
DNA: TGTGCCAGCAGTTACGGGGGGCAGCCCCAGCATTTT
size: few
V: TRBV6-2/TRBV6-3
J: TRBJ1-5
D: NA

CDR3: CASSVALQETQYF
DNA: TGTGCCAGCAGCGTAGCGTTGCAAGAGACCCAGTACTTC
size: NA
V: TRBV9
J: TRBJ2-5
D: NA

CDR3: CASSLGGTGNTIYF
DNA: TGTGCCAGCAGCTTAGGAGGAACTGGAAACACCATATATTTT
size: NA
V: TRBV7-9
J: TRBJ1-3
D: NA

CDR3: CASSLGLLAEQETQYF
DNA: TGTGCCAGCAGCTTAGGTCTTCTAGCGGAACAAGAGACCCAGTACTTC
size: NA
V: TRBV7-2
J: TRBJ2-5
D: TRBD2

CDR3: CAISEPRQGYNSPLHF
DNA: TGTGCCATCAGTGAGCCCCGACAGGGATATAATTCACCCCTCCACTTT
size: once
V: TRBV10-3
J: TRBJ1-6
D: TRBD1

CDR3: CASSVDGGVQPQHF
DNA: TGTGCCAGCAGCGTAGATGGGGGCGTTCAGCCCCAGCATTTT
size: NA
V: TRBV9
J: TRBJ1-5
D: NA

CDR3: CVSSYFRVPEGYTF
DNA: TGTGTCAGCAGTTACTTCAGGGTGCCGGAAGGCTACACCTTC
size: NA
V: TRBV6-6
J: TRBJ1-2
D: NA

CDR3: CSARVRNEQFF
DNA: TGCAGTGCTAGAGTCAGAAATGAGCAGTTCTTC
size: NA
V: TRBV20-1
J: TRBJ2-1
D: NA

CDR3: CASSPTRTGEAGELFF
DNA: TGTGCCAGCAGCCCTACACGGACAGGGGAGGCCGGGGAGCTGTTTTTT
size: NA
V: TRBV7-9
J: TRBJ2-2
D: TRBD1

CDR3: CASSRTGGNQPQHF
DNA: TGTGCCAGCAGTAGGACAGGGGGTAATCAGCCCCAGCATTTT
size: few
V: TRBV6-5
J: TRBJ1-5
D: TRBD1

CDR3: CASSPSGGAGYNEQFF
DNA: TGTGCCAGCAGCCCTTCGGGGGGGGCAGGATACAATGAGCAGTTCTTC
size: NA
V: TRBV7-3
J: TRBJ2-1
D: TRBD2

CDR3: CASSIITSGTEAFF
DNA: TGTGCCAGTAGTATAATTACCTCGGGGACTGAAGCTTTCTTT
size: NA
V: TRBV19
J: TRBJ1-1
D: NA

CDR3: CASSGQGAHEQFF
DNA: TGTGCCAGCAGCGGACAGGGGGCCCATGAGCAGTTCTTC
size: NA
V: TRBV6-5
J: TRBJ2-1
D: TRBD1

CDR3: CASRDRVYEQYF
DNA: TGTGCCAGCCGGGACAGGGTCTACGAGCAGTACTTC
size: NA
V: TRBV19
J: TRBJ2-7
D: TRBD1